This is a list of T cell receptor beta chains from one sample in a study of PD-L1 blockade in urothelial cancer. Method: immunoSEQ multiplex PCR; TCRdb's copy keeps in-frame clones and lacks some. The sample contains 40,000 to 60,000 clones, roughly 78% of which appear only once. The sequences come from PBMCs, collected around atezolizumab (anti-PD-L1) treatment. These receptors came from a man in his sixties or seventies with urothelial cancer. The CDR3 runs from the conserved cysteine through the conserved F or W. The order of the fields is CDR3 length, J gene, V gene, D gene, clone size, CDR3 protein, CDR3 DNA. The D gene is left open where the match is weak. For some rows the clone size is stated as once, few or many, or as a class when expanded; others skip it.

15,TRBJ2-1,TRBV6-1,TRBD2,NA,CASSELGLADNEQFF,TGTGCCAGCAGTGAACTGGGACTAGCCGACAATGAGCAGTTCTTC
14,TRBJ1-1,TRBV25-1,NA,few,CASTGEGIGTEAFF,TGTGCCAGCACCGGGGAGGGGATAGGCACTGAAGCTTTCTTT
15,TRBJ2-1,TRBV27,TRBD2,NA,CASTSGTSGYNEQFF,TGTGCCAGCACTTCGGGGACTAGCGGCTACAATGAGCAGTTCTTC
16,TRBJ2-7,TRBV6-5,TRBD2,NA,CASSYSLAGGGYEQYF,TGTGCCAGCAGTTACTCACTAGCGGGAGGGGGATACGAGCAGTACTTC
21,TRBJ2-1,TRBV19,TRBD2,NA,CASSLDQGSASGRALYNEQFF,TGTGCCAGTAGTCTTGATCAGGGGTCTGCTAGCGGGAGGGCCCTCTACAATGAGCAGTTCTTC
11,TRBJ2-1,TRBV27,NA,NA,CASSRGDEQFF,TGTGCCAGCTCCAGGGGCGATGAGCAGTTCTTC
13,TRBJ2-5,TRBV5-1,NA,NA,CASSYSGQETQYF,TGCGCCAGCAGCTATAGCGGCCAAGAGACCCAGTACTTC
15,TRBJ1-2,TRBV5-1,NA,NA,CASSAVDGGSYGYTF,TGCGCCAGCAGCGCCGTTGACGGGGGGTCCTATGGCTACACCTTC
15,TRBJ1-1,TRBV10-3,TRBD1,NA,CAISAGTGANTEAFF,TGTGCCATCAGTGCTGGGACAGGGGCTAACACTGAAGCTTTCTTT
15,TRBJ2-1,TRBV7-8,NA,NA,CASSPLGSGQGTGFF,TGTGCCAGCAGCCCCCTCGGAAGCGGGCAGGGCACAGGGTTCTTC
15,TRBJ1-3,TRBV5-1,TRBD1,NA,CASSRRTGGGDTIYF,TGCGCCAGCAGCCGCCGGACAGGGGGCGGAGACACCATATATTTT
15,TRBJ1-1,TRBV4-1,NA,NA,CASSQAGGAPTEAFF,TGCGCCAGCAGCCAAGCGGGGGGAGCCCCCACTGAAGCTTTCTTT
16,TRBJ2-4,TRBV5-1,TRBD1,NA,CASPREGAVVKNIQYF,TGCGCCAGTCCACGCGAGGGGGCGGTGGTCAAAAACATTCAGTACTTC
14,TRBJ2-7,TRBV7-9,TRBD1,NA,CASSSGTATYEQYF,TGTGCCAGCAGCTCAGGGACAGCTACCTACGAGCAGTACTTC
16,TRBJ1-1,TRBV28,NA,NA,CASTSILTTENTEAFF,TGTGCCAGTACGTCTATTCTCACAACAGAGAACACTGAAGCTTTCTTT
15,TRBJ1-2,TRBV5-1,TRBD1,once,CASSLGGQGVYGYTF,TGCGCCAGCAGCTTGGGTGGACAGGGCGTCTATGGCTACACCTTC
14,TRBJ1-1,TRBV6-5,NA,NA,CASTPGPGSTEAFF,TGTGCCAGCACCCCGGGCCCAGGGTCCACTGAAGCTTTCTTT
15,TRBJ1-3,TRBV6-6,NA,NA,CASSYGGSSGNTIYF,TGTGCCAGCAGTTACGGAGGGAGCTCTGGAAACACCATATATTTT
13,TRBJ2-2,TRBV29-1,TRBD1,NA,CSVGTGRTGELFF,TGCAGCGTCGGGACAGGGAGGACCGGGGAGCTGTTTTTT
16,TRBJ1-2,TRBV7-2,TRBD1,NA,CASNLGSGQGNYGYTF,TGTGCCAGCAACCTTGGATCGGGACAGGGAAACTATGGCTACACCTTC
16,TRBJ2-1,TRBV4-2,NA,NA,CASSQDTGEGGNEQFF,TGTGCCAGCAGCCAAGATACGGGAGAAGGAGGCAATGAGCAGTTCTTC
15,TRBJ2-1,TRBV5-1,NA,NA,CASSWRGIGYNEQFF,TGCGCCAGCAGCTGGAGGGGCATAGGGTACAATGAGCAGTTCTTC
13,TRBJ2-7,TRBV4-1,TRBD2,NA,CASSWGLAVEQYF,TGCGCCAGCAGCTGGGGACTAGCGGTCGAGCAGTACTTC
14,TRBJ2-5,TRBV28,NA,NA,CASSLVLSQETQYF,TGTGCCAGCAGTTTAGTGCTCTCTCAGGAGACCCAGTACTTC
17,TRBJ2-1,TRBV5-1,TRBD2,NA,CASSTGTSVITYNEQFF,TGCGCCAGCTCAACCGGGACTAGCGTCATCACCTACAATGAGCAGTTCTTC
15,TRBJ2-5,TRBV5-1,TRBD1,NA,CASSLAGTGGETQYF,TGCGCCAGCAGCTTGGCCGGAACAGGGGGAGAGACCCAGTACTTC
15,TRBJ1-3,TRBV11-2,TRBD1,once,CASSLTGSSGNTIYF,TGTGCCAGCAGCTTGACAGGGTCCTCTGGAAACACCATATATTTT
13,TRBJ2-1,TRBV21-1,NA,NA,CASSSGERNEQFF,TGTGCCAGCAGTTCCGGGGAGAGGAACGAGCAGTTCTTC
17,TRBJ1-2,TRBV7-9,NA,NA,CASSSSPPGLRGYGYTF,TGTGCCAGCAGCTCGTCCCCCCCAGGGTTAAGGGGCTATGGCTACACCTTC
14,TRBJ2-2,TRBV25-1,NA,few,CASSRQGLTGELFF,TGTGCCAGCAGCCGACAGGGACTCACCGGGGAGCTGTTTTTT
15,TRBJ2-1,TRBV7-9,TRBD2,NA,CASSLSGRAGNEQFF,TGTGCCAGCAGCTTAAGCGGGAGGGCCGGGAATGAGCAGTTCTTC
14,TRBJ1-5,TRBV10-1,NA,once,CASRGIPTNQPQHF,TGCGCCAGCCGGGGGATTCCTACCAATCAGCCCCAGCATTTT
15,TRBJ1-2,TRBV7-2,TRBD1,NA,CASSPGGTGGRSYTF,TGTGCCAGCAGCCCTGGGGGCACAGGGGGCCGGAGCTACACCTTC
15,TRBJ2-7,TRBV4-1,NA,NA,CASSQTSRPSYEQYF,TGCGCCAGCAGCCAAACATCCAGGCCCTCCTACGAGCAGTACTTC
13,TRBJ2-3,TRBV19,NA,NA,CASSRVSTDTQYF,TGTGCCAGTAGTCGGGTTAGCACAGATACGCAGTATTTT
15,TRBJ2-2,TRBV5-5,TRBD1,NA,CASSLVGQAGGELFF,TGTGCCAGCAGCTTGGTGGGACAGGCCGGCGGGGAGCTGTTTTTT
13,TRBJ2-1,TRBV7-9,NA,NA,CASSSSSYNEQFF,TGTGCCAGCAGTTCGTCTTCCTACAATGAGCAGTTCTTC
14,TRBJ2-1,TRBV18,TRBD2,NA,CASSSAGGGNEQFF,TGTGCCAGCTCTTCGGCGGGAGGTGGGAATGAGCAGTTCTTC
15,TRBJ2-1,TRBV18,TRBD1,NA,CASSRQGSEDNEQFF,TGTGCCAGCTCACGACAGGGGTCTGAGGACAATGAGCAGTTCTTC
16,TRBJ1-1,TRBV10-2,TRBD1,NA,CASISGTGGMNTEAFF,TGCGCCAGCATCTCGGGGACAGGGGGGATGAACACTGAAGCTTTCTTT
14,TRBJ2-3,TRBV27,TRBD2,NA,CASCLAGNTDTQYF,TGTGCCAGCTGTCTAGCGGGGAACACAGATACGCAGTATTTT